Described below is a single T cell receptor (beta chain) sequence and its context. Repertoires were generated with immunoSEQ multiplex PCR, while TCRdb's copy carries only in-frame clones and drops some. This table holds about 260,000 clones, roughly 93% found once. This specimen belongs to a study of T cell responses to AZD1222 COVID-19 vaccine. This CDR3 spans 17 amino acids. Trimming left V 0 bases short and J 0 bases short, with 10 bases between. Looked up from germline, CDR1 is SGHRS and CDR2 is YFSETQ. This clonotype originated in an adult in good health. The J gene is TRBJ1-6, the V gene TRBV5-1; D unclear. The sample was peripheral blood, taken on day 0 of AZD1222 vaccination. CDR3 residues: CASSLDGSSSYNSPLHF. The CDR3 nucleotides are TGCGCCAGCAGCTTGGATGGGTCGAGCTCCTATAATTCACCCCTCCACTTT.